A single sample is the source of the 30 T cell receptor beta chains below, sequenced in a study of blood T cell repertoires in COVID-19 (dated by TCRdb to 2018 to 2021). Receptors were amplified or captured by the immunoSEQ multiplex PCR assay. TCRdb took this table from immuneACCESS and kept in-frame rearrangements with V and J called. Such tables lack part of the clones; where checked against another copy, unresolved V genes explain under half of the gap, and the rest is unexplained. The table for this sample lists roughly 120,000 clones; 65% to 85% of them were counted only once. 1.5% to 2% of the sample is in the top ten clones. The sequencing sample was made of peripheral blood. These receptors were collected from a man in his sixties or seventies with acute or convalescent COVID-19.

V gene TRBV18 combines with J gene TRBJ2-7; no clear D gene. The V gene lost 6 bases and the J gene lost 4 bases, with 7 bases spanning the gap. The germline CDR1 and CDR2 sequences are KGHSH and LQKENI. The CDR3 has 11 amino acids. The CDR3 here is CASSQLYEQYF. DNA of the CDR3: TGTGCCAGCTCGCAACTGTACGAGCAGTACTTC.

The chain joins TRBV5-6 to TRBJ1-1; no clear D gene. Germline V lookup: CDR1 SGHDT, CDR2 YYEEEE. CDR3 length equals 13 residues. With 4 bases removed from V and 0 bases from J, the gap between germline ends came to 7 bases. DNA for the CDR3: TGTGCCAGCAGCAGGCAGGTGAACACTGAAGCTTTCTTT. This translates into CASSRQVNTEAFF.

V is TRBV18 and J is TRBJ2-5; tentative D call: TRBD2 (6 bases). The CDR3 runs 13 residues. The V gene lost 2 bases and the J gene lost 4 bases, with 8 bases spanning the gap. Germline assignment: CDR1 KGHSH and CDR2 LQKENI. The CDR3 DNA sequence: TGTGCCAGCTCACCAGGAGGGAGAGAGACCCAGTACTTC. This gives the protein CASSPGGRETQYF.

The chain links TRBV2 to TRBJ2-2, with a possible D match to TRBD1 (6 bases). The CDR3 is 16 amino acids. V lost 6 bases and J 2 bases, leaving 16 bases between the germline ends. Germline CDR1 SNHLY, CDR2 FYNNEI. CDR3 coding DNA: TGTGCCAGCAGCCAGGACAGAACTATTAACACCGGGGAGCTGTTTTTT. Translation gives CASSQDRTINTGELFF.

As regards this clone: Other DNA sequences of this sample code for an identical CDR3. Here the CDR3 reads CSAERGNEQFF. The CDR3 coding sequence is TGCAGTGCTGAAAGGGGGAATGAGCAGTTCTTC. This chain uses TRBV20-1 with TRBJ2-1; TRBD1 might be the D (6 bases). Germline V gene data show CDR1 as DFQATT and CDR2 as SNEGSKA (reference sequence). V lost 5 bases and J 7 bases, leaving 9 bases between the germline ends. The CDR3 length is 11 residues.

This clone was observed many times. The chain has TRBV6-5 and TRBJ1-5; D is unclear. V lost 4 bases, J lost 0 bases, and 13 bases lay in between. CDR3 length: 16 amino acids. From germline, CDR1 is MNHEY and CDR2 SVGAGI. CDR3 in amino acids: CASSSIQDYSNQPQHF. CDR3 coding DNA: TGTGCCAGCAGTTCCATCCAGGATTATAGCAATCAGCCCCAGCATTTT.

The chain joins TRBV6-5 to TRBJ1-2; D gene unclear. CDR1 MNHEY and CDR2 SVGAGI come from the germline V gene. The V gene lost 7 bases and the J gene lost 8 bases, with 14 bases spanning the gap. There are 12 residues in the CDR3. In DNA, the CDR3 is TGTGCCAGCACCACCGCGGGTAGGGGCTACACCTTC. This translates into CASTTAGRGYTF.

V is TRBV24-1 and J is TRBJ2-1; TRBD2 aligns across 7 bases. Looked up from germline, CDR1 is KGHDR and CDR2 is SFDVKD. The CDR3 has 13 amino acids. V lost 4 bases, J lost 8 bases, and 4 bases stayed unmatched. As DNA, the CDR3 is TGTGCCACCAGTGAACTTGGGGGGGATGAGCAGTTCTTC. Amino acids: CATSELGGDEQFF.

This rearrangement joins TRBV5-4 to TRBJ1-6, with 8 bases that match TRBD1. V shed 3 bases and J 10 bases; nucleotides not matched to a gene: 12. Germline assignment: CDR1 SGHNT and CDR2 YYREEE (reference sequence). CDR3 length equals 16 residues. CDR3 DNA sequence: TGTGCCAGCAGCTCGTCCGACAGGGGAAATTTCTCACCCCTCCACTTT. Translation gives CASSSSDRGNFSPLHF.

The gene calls are TRBV9 and TRBJ1-1, with no clear D. The germline V and J ends were trimmed by 0 bases and 0 bases, with 9 bases remaining between them. CDR1 is SGDLS and CDR2 is YYNGEE in the germline V gene. The CDR3 spans 15 residues. The CDR3 DNA reads as TGTGCCAGCAGCGTAGTCGATACTGTGAACACTGAAGCTTTCTTT. Protein product: CASSVVDTVNTEAFF.

This clone was seen just once. The chain uses TRBV15 and TRBJ2-4; 7 nucleotides align to TRBD2. Losses at the gene ends were 4 bases for V and 10 bases for J; bases not matched to a gene: 13. The CDR3 consists of 15 residues. Germline V CDR1 and CDR2: LNHNV, YYDKDF (reference sequence). The DNA for the CDR3 is TGTGCCACCAGCAACGGAGGGCTAGCGGATCTGATTCAGTACTTC. Protein product: CATSNGGLADLIQYF.

In DNA, the CDR3 is TGTGCCAGCAGTTACTCCCAGACAGAATACAATGAGCAGTTCTTC. As protein: CASSYSQTEYNEQFF. J is TRBJ2-1 and V is TRBV6-5; a weak D match, TRBD1 (5 bases). The CDR3 runs 15 residues. The germline V gene has CDR1 MNHEY and CDR2 SVGAGI. With 0 bases removed from V and 4 bases from J, the gap between germline ends came to 10 bases.

The chain has TRBV6-5 and TRBJ2-2; 8 bases are a match to TRBD1. This CDR3 contains 14 residues. Germline V lookup: CDR1 MNHEY, CDR2 SVGAGI. Germline trimming cut 7 bases from V and 0 bases from J; bases unmatched to any gene: 1. The DNA for the CDR3 is TGTGCCAGCAAGGGACAGGCGAACACCGGGGAGCTGTTTTTT. Residues: CASKGQANTGELFF.

V is TRBV2 and J is TRBJ1-6, with TRBD1 identical over 10 bases. J lost 7 bases, V lost 6 bases, and 3 bases had no gene match. Germline V gene lookup returns CDR1 SNHLY and CDR2 FYNNEI. The CDR3 consists of 14 residues. CDR3 DNA: TGTGCCAGCAGAAGGACAGGGGGAAATTCACCCCTCCACTTT. Encoded protein: CASRRTGGNSPLHF.

The rearrangement uses TRBV6-5 and TRBJ1-1; 7 positions match TRBD1. Losses at the gene ends were 6 bases for V and 5 bases for J; bases not matched to a gene: 9. CDR1 is MNHEY, CDR2 SVGAGI, per germline. There are 14 residues in the CDR3. CDR3 residues: CASSAHRGRTEAFF. In DNA form, the CDR3 reads TGTGCCAGCAGCGCCCACAGGGGTAGAACTGAAGCTTTCTTT.

This clone was detected only a few times. Here the CDR3 DNA reads TGTGCCAGTAGTCCAAATCCGGGACAGGGTGCCACTGAAGCTTTCTTT. This encodes CASSPNPGQGATEAFF. The V call is TRBV19, the J call TRBJ1-1; 9 nucleotides align to TRBD1. CDR1 and CDR2 from the germline V gene are LNHDA and SQIVND (reference sequence). This CDR3 region has 16 residues. V was clipped by 5 bases and J by 4 bases; unmatched bases: 11.

The V call is TRBV4-2, the J call TRBJ2-7; D is ambiguous. The ends were cut back, 0 bases at V and 4 bases at J, with 16 bases in the middle. The CDR3 spans 16 residues. Germline V gene lookup returns CDR1 LGHNA and CDR2 YNFKEQ. The CDR3 DNA reads TGTGCCAGCAGCCAAGAGGTTACGGCTGGGCCATACGAGCAGTACTTC. This encodes CASSQEVTAGPYEQYF.

The CDR3 here is CASSSGTSGGARTGELFF. The CDR3, as DNA: TGTGCCAGCAGCTCCGGGACTAGCGGGGGGGCCCGAACCGGGGAGCTGTTTTTT. The V and J genes are TRBV7-8 and TRBJ2-2, with 16 nucleotides matching TRBD2. Trimming took 4 bases from V and 5 from J; bases not matched to a gene: 7. The CDR3 extends over 18 amino acids. The germline V gene has CDR1 SGHVS and CDR2 FQNEAQ.

The chain recombines TRBV19 with TRBJ2-6, with 7 bases identical to TRBD1. CDR1 and CDR2 (germline): LNHDA, SQIVND (reference sequence). V was clipped by 4 bases and J by 2 bases; unmatched bases: 2. This CDR3 contains 15 residues. CDR3 sequence (DNA): TGTGCCAGTAGTAGAGGGACAGCTGGGGCCAACGTCCTGACTTTC. It encodes CASSRGTAGANVLTF. Looking up the rest from reference TRBV19 and TRBJ2-6 gives the full variable domain: DGGITQSPKYLFRKEGQNVTLSCEQNLNHDAMYWYRQDPGQGLRLIYYSQIVNDFQKGDIAEGYSVSREKKESFPLTVTSAQKNPTAFYLCASSRGTAGANVLTFGAGSRLTVL.

V usage is TRBV5-6 and J usage is TRBJ1-3, with D tentatively TRBD1 (5 bases). From germline, CDR1 is SGHDT and CDR2 YYEEEE. This CDR3 has 17 amino acids. Trimming left V 1 base short and J 0 bases short, with 14 bases between. The chain's CDR3 is CASSLLQGGRSGNTIYF. CDR3 DNA: TGTGCCAGCAGCTTGTTGCAGGGAGGCCGCTCTGGAAACACCATATATTTT.

V usage is TRBV19 and J usage is TRBJ1-4; 7 nucleotides align to TRBD1. CDR1 and CDR2 (germline): LNHDA, SQIVND (reference sequence). The CDR3 runs to 15 residues. V lost 3 bases, J lost 8 bases, and 9 bases stayed unmatched. CDR3 DNA sequence: TGTGCCAGTAGTATGGACAGGCGATGGAAAGAAAAACTGTTTTTT. It translates to CASSMDRRWKEKLFF.

This chain uses TRBV6-1 with TRBJ2-7; 8 bases fit TRBD1. V was clipped by 2 bases and J by 1 base; unmatched bases: 10. Germline assignment: CDR1 MNHNS and CDR2 SASEGT. The CDR3 spans 17 residues. The CDR3 spells CASSERTGTGPSYEQYF. The CDR3 DNA reads as TGTGCCAGCAGTGAAAGGACCGGGACAGGACCTTCCTACGAGCAGTACTTC.

The table lists this clone with a count of one. The chain links TRBV6-6 to TRBJ1-3; maybe TRBD1 (5 bases). Germline CDR1 is MNHNY and CDR2 is SVGAGI (reference sequence). The CDR3 length is 15 residues. Trimming took off 5 bases at V and 4 bases at J, with 15 bases between the two ends. This CDR3 reads CASSMGRAAGNTIYF. The CDR3 region has the DNA TGTGCCAGCAGTATGGGCAGGGCAGCCGGAAACACCATATATTTT.

This clone was seen just once. The chain is built from TRBV7-8 and TRBJ1-5; D is perhaps TRBD1 (6 bases). CDR1 and CDR2 from the germline V gene are SGHVS and FQNEAQ. Trimming took 5 bases from V and 0 from J, leaving 17 bases between them. This CDR3 is 17 amino acids long. The CDR3 sequence is CASSHDRMVPSNQPQHF. The CDR3 DNA is TGTGCCAGCAGCCACGACAGGATGGTTCCTAGCAATCAGCCCCAGCATTTT. Together with reference TRBV7-8 and TRBJ1-5, the CDR3 gives the full variable domain: GAGVSQSPRYKVAKRGQDVALRCDPISGHVSLFWYQQALGQGPEFLTYFQNEAQLDKSGLPSDRFFAERPEGSVSTLKIQRTQQEDSAVYLCASSHDRMVPSNQPQHFGDGTRLSIL.

This chain joins TRBV15 and TRBJ1-5; the D is unclear. V was trimmed by 9 bases and J by 2 bases, leaving 14 bases between them. Germline V lookup: CDR1 LNHNV, CDR2 YYDKDF (reference sequence). This CDR3 spans 14 amino acids. CDR3 bases: TGTGCCACTCAGCCAGGCTTGGGCAATCAGCCCCAGCATTTT. It is translated as CATQPGLGNQPQHF. The whole variable domain, filled in from reference TRBV15 and TRBJ1-5, reads DAMVIQNPRYQVTQFGKPVTLSCSQTLNHNVMYWYQQKSSQAPKLLFHYYDKDFNNEADTPDNFQSRRPNTSFCFLDIRSPGLGDTAMYLCATQPGLGNQPQHFGDGTRLSIL.

The genes are TRBV5-1 and TRBJ1-1; D unresolved. Germline V lookup: CDR1 SGHRS, CDR2 YFSETQ. Trimming left V 1 base short and J 1 base short, with 8 bases between. The CDR3 runs to 14 residues. The DNA of the CDR3 is TGCGCCAGCAGCTTGATCTCGGGGAACACTGAAGCTTTCTTT. Its translation is CASSLISGNTEAFF.

This clone occurred once. The V and J genes are TRBV10-2 and TRBJ1-2; 8 bases are shared with TRBD1. This CDR3 is 15 amino acids long. The germline gives CDR1 WSHSY, CDR2 SAAADI. Trimming at V came to 3 bases and at J to 0 bases, leaving 3 bases not matched to a gene. The CDR3 reads CASSDRDRPNYGYTF. The CDR3 nucleotides are TGCGCCAGCAGTGACCGGGACAGGCCTAACTATGGCTACACCTTC.

This chain joins TRBV28 and TRBJ1-2; TRBD1 matches 9 bases. The CDR3 is 16 amino acids. V shed 6 bases, J shed 6 bases, and the junction held 14 bases outside the gene matches. CDR1 is MDHEN, CDR2 SYDVKM, per germline. The CDR3: CASRLAGVQGADGYTF. As DNA, the CDR3 is TGTGCCAGCAGGCTGGCGGGGGTACAGGGGGCTGATGGCTACACCTTC.

The rearrangement links TRBV11-2 to TRBJ1-6; D not resolved. V gave up 0 bases and J gave up 4 bases, with 10 bases separating them. CDR1 and CDR2 from the germline V gene are SGHAT and FQNNGV. This CDR3 region has 16 residues. CDR3 sequence: CASSLDTFLYNSPLHF. The CDR3 nucleotides read TGTGCCAGCAGCTTAGATACATTCCTTTATAATTCACCCCTCCACTTT.

This clone was seen a handful of times. The rearrangement uses TRBV3-1 (or the pseudogene TRBV3-2) and TRBJ1-2; 8 bases are a match to TRBD1. V dropped 7 bases and J dropped 7; count of bases not matched to a gene: 11. The CDR3 is 14 residues long. Germline V lookup: CDR1 LGHDT, CDR2 YNNKEL (reference sequence). DNA of the CDR3: TGTGCCAGCACTTCCTCGGGGCAGGGGGCTGGCTACACCTTC. It specifies CASTSSGQGAGYTF.